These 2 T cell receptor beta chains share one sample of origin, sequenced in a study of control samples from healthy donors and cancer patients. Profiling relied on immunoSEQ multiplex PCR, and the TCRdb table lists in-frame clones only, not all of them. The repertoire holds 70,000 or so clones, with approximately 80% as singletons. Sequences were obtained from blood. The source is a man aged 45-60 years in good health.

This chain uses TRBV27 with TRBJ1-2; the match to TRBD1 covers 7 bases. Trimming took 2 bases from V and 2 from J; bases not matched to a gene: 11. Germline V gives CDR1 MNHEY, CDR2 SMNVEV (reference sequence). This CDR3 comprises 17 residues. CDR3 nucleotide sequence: TGTGCCAGCAGTTTAGTAGGAGACAGGGACGGCAACTATGGCTACACCTTC. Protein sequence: CASSLVGDRDGNYGYTF.

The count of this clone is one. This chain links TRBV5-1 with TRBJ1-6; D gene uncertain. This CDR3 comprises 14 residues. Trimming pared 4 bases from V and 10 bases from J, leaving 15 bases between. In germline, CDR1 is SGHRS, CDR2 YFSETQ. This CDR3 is CASSLDGVMSPLHF. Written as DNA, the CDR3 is TGCGCCAGCAGCCTGGATGGAGTTATGTCACCCCTCCACTTT.